These 2 T cell receptor beta chains share one sample of origin, sequenced in a study of blood T cell repertoires in COVID-19. The repertoire was sequenced with immunoSEQ multiplex PCR; TCRdb's copy has only in-frame clones and lacks some. The sample lists approximately 180,000 clones, approximately 85% occurring once. Material for sequencing was peripheral blood. The receptor source for this set is a human donor with active or convalescent COVID-19. The donor label of this sample is uncertain.

V and J are TRBV4-2 and TRBJ2-5; 9 nucleotides align to TRBD1. The V gene's germline CDR1 is LGHNA and CDR2 YNFKEQ. This CDR3 has 17 amino acids. Trimming removed 1 base from V and 5 bases from J; junction bases left unmatched: 11. The CDR3 bases are TGTGCCAGCAGCCAAGGAGATCCGGGACAGGGTATGGAGACCCAGTACTTC. Protein product: CASSQGDPGQGMETQYF.

This clone was seen a few times. The chain recombines TRBV5-5 with TRBJ1-2; D unclear. CDR1 and CDR2 from the germline V gene are SGHKS and YYEKEE (reference sequence). This CDR3 spans 15 amino acids. Trimming took off 0 bases at V and 0 bases at J, with 9 bases between the two ends. CDR3 in amino acids: CASSLGGGTNYGYTF. CDR3 coding DNA: TGTGCCAGCAGCTTGGGAGGAGGGACTAACTATGGCTACACCTTC.